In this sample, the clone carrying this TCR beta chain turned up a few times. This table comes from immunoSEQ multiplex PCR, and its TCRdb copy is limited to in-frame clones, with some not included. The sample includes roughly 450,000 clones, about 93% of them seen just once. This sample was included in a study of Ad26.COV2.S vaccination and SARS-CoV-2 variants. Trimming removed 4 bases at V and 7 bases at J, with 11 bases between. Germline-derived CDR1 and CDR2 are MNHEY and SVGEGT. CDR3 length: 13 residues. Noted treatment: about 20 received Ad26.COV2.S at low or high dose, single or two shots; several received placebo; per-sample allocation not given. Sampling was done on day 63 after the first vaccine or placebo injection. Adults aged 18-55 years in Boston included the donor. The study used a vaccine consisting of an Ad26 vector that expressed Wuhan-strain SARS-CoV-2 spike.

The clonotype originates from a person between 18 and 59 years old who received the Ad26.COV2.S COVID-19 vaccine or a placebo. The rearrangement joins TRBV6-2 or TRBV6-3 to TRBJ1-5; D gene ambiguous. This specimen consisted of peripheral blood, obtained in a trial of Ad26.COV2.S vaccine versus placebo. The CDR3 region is CASSSTDTQPQHF. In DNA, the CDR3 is TGTGCCAGCAGTTCCACCGACACCCAGCCCCAGCATTTT.